This passage covers 23 T cell receptor beta chains from one sample sequenced in a study of blood T cell repertoires in COVID-19. TCRdb keeps only in-frame clones here, not all; method: immunoSEQ multiplex PCR. This sample yields 180,000 or so clones, of which more than 80% are seen a single time; roughly 8.2% belongs to the top ten. Sequencing was carried out using peripheral blood. Receptor source: a woman between 55 and 75 years old with acute or convalescent COVID-19.

This clone was detected only once. The V call is TRBV1, the J call TRBJ1-6; the DNA was not used to check the table's D call, TRBD1. TRBV1 is given as a pseudogene. The CDR3 consists of 16 residues. CDR3 DNA: TGCACCAGCAGCCAAGGGACAGGAGGCAATAATTCACCCCTCCACTTT. This gives the protein CTSSQGTGGNNSPLHF.

The V gene is TRBV28, the J gene TRBJ2-1, with TRBD1 matching over 9 bases. The CDR3 contains 14 residues. V was clipped by 6 bases and J by 2 bases; unmatched bases: 2. Germline loops: CDR1 MDHEN, CDR2 SYDVKM. CDR3 sequence reads: CASSRTGAYNEQFF. CDR3 DNA sequence: TGTGCCAGCAGCCGGACAGGGGCCTACAATGAGCAGTTCTTC.

The V and J genes are TRBV6-6 and TRBJ1-1; D gene ambiguous. The V end was cut by 5 bases, the J end by 0 bases, with 10 bases between. CDR1 and CDR2 from the germline V gene are MNHNY and SVGAGI (reference sequence). The CDR3 is 14 amino acids. CDR3 nucleotide sequence: TGTGCCAGCAGTACGACGACTCTGAACACTGAAGCTTTCTTT. Amino acids: CASSTTTLNTEAFF.

This chain uses TRBV19 with TRBJ1-1; possibly TRBD1 for D (6 bases). The CDR3 runs to 14 residues. Trimming shortened V by 3 bases and J by 3 bases, and 11 bases separated the two germline ends. CDR1 LNHDA and CDR2 SQIVND come from the germline V gene (reference sequence). CDR3 residues: CASSIWGQDTEAFF. CDR3 coding DNA: TGTGCCAGTAGTATCTGGGGGCAGGACACTGAAGCTTTCTTT.

The V and J genes are TRBV7-6 and TRBJ2-3, with 10 positions matching TRBD2. Germline trimming cut 1 base from V and 0 bases from J; bases unmatched to any gene: 1. Germline V gene sequence: CDR1 SGHVS, CDR2 FNYEAQ. The CDR3 runs to 16 residues. The CDR3 DNA reads as TGTGCCAGCAGCTTAGTGACTAGCGGGAGCACAGATACGCAGTATTTT. It encodes CASSLVTSGSTDTQYF.

This clone came up a few times. The chain recombines TRBV19 with TRBJ2-1; TRBD1 agrees at 7 bases. This CDR3 region has 15 residues. Losses at the gene ends were 0 bases for V and 3 bases for J; bases not matched to a gene: 2. Germline values: CDR1 LNHDA, CDR2 SQIVND (reference sequence). Here the CDR3 reads CASSIDGQVYNEQFF. CDR3 coding DNA: TGTGCCAGTAGTATAGATGGACAGGTCTACAATGAGCAGTTCTTC.

The chain uses TRBV12-3 or TRBV12-4 and TRBJ1-5, with D possibly matching TRBD1 (6 bases). Trimming removed 4 bases from V and 9 bases from J, with 13 bases in between. The CDR3 contains 13 residues. The CDR3 coding sequence is TGTGCCAGCAGTTACCGACAGGACGGGCCCCAGCATTTT. Translation gives CASSYRQDGPQHF.

Only a few counts were recorded for this clone. V is TRBV19 and J is TRBJ2-5, with 9 bases aligning to TRBD2. Trimming cost V 6 bases and J 5 bases; bases outside gene matches: 4. The CDR3 length is 13 residues. CDR1 is LNHDA, CDR2 SQIVND, per germline (reference sequence). CDR3 sequence reads: CASSDTSGETQYF. The CDR3 DNA reads TGTGCCAGTAGCGACACTAGCGGGGAGACCCAGTACTTC.

The chain combines TRBV9 with TRBJ1-3; D is undetermined. Germline CDR1 SGDLS, CDR2 YYNGEE. Trimming pared 0 bases from V and 2 bases from J, leaving 12 bases between. The CDR3 consists of 16 residues. For the CDR3, the DNA is TGTGCCAGCAGCGTAGCTGACGCGGGTCCTGGAAACACCATATATTTT. Translated: CASSVADAGPGNTIYF. The complete variable domain, with remaining parts taken from reference TRBV9 and TRBJ1-3, reads DSGVTQTPKHLITATGQRVTLRCSPRSGDLSVYWYQQSLDQGLQFLIQYYNGEERAKGNILERFSAQQFPDLHSELNLSSLELGDSALYFCASSVADAGPGNTIYFGEGSWLTVV.

The chain carries TRBV18 and TRBJ2-1; tentative D call: TRBD2 (5 bases). CDR1 KGHSH and CDR2 LQKENI come from the germline V gene. Trimming took 2 bases from V and 8 from J, leaving 19 bases between them. This CDR3 comprises 16 residues. CDR3 sequence: CASSPRGPSLGHEQFF. The CDR3 DNA is TGTGCCAGCTCACCAAGAGGGCCCTCTTTAGGGCATGAGCAGTTCTTC.

V gene TRBV9 combines with J gene TRBJ2-6; TRBD1 agrees at 7 bases. The germline CDR1 and CDR2 sequences are SGDLS and YYNGEE. V trimming: 0 bases; J trimming: 4 bases; junction bases outside the gene matches: 13. The CDR3 runs 19 residues. The CDR3 region is CASSVGQGTTLKGANVLTF. In DNA, the CDR3 is TGTGCCAGCAGCGTAGGACAGGGTACGACTCTGAAGGGGGCCAACGTCCTGACTTTC.

V usage is TRBV10-3 and J usage is TRBJ2-1, with 10 bases fitting TRBD2. The CDR3 length is 16 residues. V dropped 8 bases and J dropped 0; count of bases not matched to a gene: 7. CDR1 ENHRY and CDR2 SYGVKD come from the germline V gene. The CDR3 reads CAIGGLALSSYNEQFF. The CDR3 DNA reads TGTGCCATCGGGGGACTAGCGTTGAGCTCCTACAATGAGCAGTTCTTC.

J is TRBJ1-2 and V is TRBV10-3; TRBD1 matches at 7 bases. The germline gives CDR1 ENHRY, CDR2 SYGVKD. V lost 6 bases, J lost 7 bases, and 8 bases stayed unmatched. The CDR3 has 13 amino acids. As DNA, the CDR3 is TGTGCCATCAGCGCCGGGACAGCATCTGGCTACACCTTC. This codes for CAISAGTASGYTF.

This rearrangement joins TRBV21-1 to TRBJ2-7; the D call TRBD1 from the table was never checked on the DNA. TRBV21-1 is recorded as a pseudogene. The length of the CDR3 is 18 residues. The CDR3 protein is CASSNTKEGQQPSYEQYV. CDR3 in DNA: TGTGCCAGCAGCAATACCAAAGAGGGACAGCAGCCCTCCTACGAGCAGTACGTC.

This chain joins TRBV10-3 and TRBJ2-2; TRBD1 might be the D (6 bases). The CDR3 covers 13 residues. From germline, CDR1 is ENHRY and CDR2 SYGVKD. With 3 bases removed from V and 4 bases from J, the gap between germline ends came to 6 bases. In DNA, the CDR3 is TGTGCCATCAGTGAAGGGGGCACCGGGGAGCTGTTTTTT. Its protein is CAISEGGTGELFF.

Note on this clone: Other DNA sequences from this sample encode an identical CDR3 as well. The rearrangement links TRBV5-1 to TRBJ1-6; TRBD1 agrees at 10 bases. The CDR3 totals 14 residues. Germline V gives CDR1 SGHRS, CDR2 YFSETQ. After removal of 2 bases from V and 8 bases from J, the junction contained 1 base not matched to a gene. CDR3 region: CASSLGTGDSPLHF. CDR3 in DNA: TGCGCCAGCAGCTTAGGGACAGGGGATTCACCCCTCCACTTT.

In the case of this clone: In the same sample, other DNA sequences code for this CDR3. The chain is built from TRBV7-3 and TRBJ1-1, with 8 bases lining up with TRBD1. Germline V CDR1 and CDR2: SGHTA, FQGTGA. J gave up 5 bases and V 1 base, and 0 bases lay outside the gene matches. The CDR3 contains 13 residues. The CDR3 nucleotides are TGTGCCAGCAGCTTAAACAGGGGGACTGAAGCTTTCTTT. Encoded protein: CASSLNRGTEAFF.

This clone has just a few counts. The chain joins TRBV30 to TRBJ1-6, with a tentative D call TRBD1 (6 bases). The ends were cut back, 0 bases at V and 1 base at J, with 7 bases in the middle. Germline loops: CDR1 GTSNPN, CDR2 SVGIG (reference sequence). This CDR3 is 15 amino acids long. CDR3 nucleotide sequence: TGTGCCTGGAGTGTAGGGGGATCCTATAATTCACCCCTCCACTTT. This gives the protein CAWSVGGSYNSPLHF.

The rearrangement links TRBV3-1 (or the pseudogene TRBV3-2) to TRBJ1-2, with 8 bases aligning to TRBD1. Losses at the gene ends were 1 base for V and 8 bases for J; bases not matched to a gene: 6. This CDR3 comprises 14 residues. Germline-derived CDR1 and CDR2 are LGHDT and YNNKEL (reference sequence). For the CDR3, the DNA is TGTGCCAGCAGCCAAGGTCAGGGGGCGTCGGGCTACACCTTC. This sequence encodes CASSQGQGASGYTF.

The chain uses TRBV5-4 and TRBJ1-1; D gene uncertain. Germline CDR1 and CDR2: SGHNT and YYREEE (reference sequence). V lost 0 bases to trimming and J lost 0 bases, with 9 bases between them. There are 15 residues in the CDR3. The CDR3 is CASSLVAGMNTEAFF. The CDR3, as DNA: TGTGCCAGCAGCTTGGTGGCGGGAATGAACACTGAAGCTTTCTTT.

This rearrangement joins TRBV5-1 to TRBJ2-2, with 7 bases matching TRBD1. Germline V gives CDR1 SGHRS, CDR2 YFSETQ. The CDR3 spans 16 residues. J gave up 0 bases and V 4 bases, and 6 bases lay outside the gene matches. The CDR3 DNA sequence: TGCGCCAGCAGCACGACAGGGTCCTCGAACACCGGGGAGCTGTTTTTT. Protein sequence: CASSTTGSSNTGELFF.

On this clone: The same CDR3 also results from other DNA sequences found in this sample. The rearrangement links TRBV3-1 (or the pseudogene TRBV3-2) to TRBJ2-1, with 9 bases matching TRBD2. V was clipped by 4 bases and J by 2 bases; unmatched bases: 3. The CDR3 loop spans 15 amino acids. Germline lookup yields CDR1 LGHDT and CDR2 YNNKEL (reference sequence). CDR3 coding DNA: TGTGCCAGCAGCCCGACTAGCGGTCCCTACAATGAGCAGTTCTTC. Translating it yields CASSPTSGPYNEQFF.

In its sample, this clone was seen a few times. This rearrangement joins TRBV19 to TRBJ1-3, with unresolved D. Germline V gene lookup returns CDR1 LNHDA and CDR2 SQIVND (reference sequence). Trimming shortened V by 8 bases and J by 0 bases, and 11 bases separated the two germline ends. This CDR3 has 14 amino acids. DNA of the CDR3: TGTGCCAGTTTTACTCCGAGCTCTGGAAACACCATATATTTT. Translation: CASFTPSSGNTIYF.